What follows are 18 T cell receptor beta chains derived from one specimen sequenced in a study of regulatory T cells in long-lasting Graves disease. Library construction for TCR beta used iRepertoire HTBI primers and Arm-PCR of CDR3 regions. Each CDR3 protein gets one entry after TCRdb re-called the multiplex PCR reads with MiXCR. The sample consists of about 470,000 distinct CDR3 sequences, 14% to 15% of them appearing once. Time point noted: newly diagnosed GD, antithyroid drugs for less than 3 months. PBMC-derived RNA was used for the TCR library. This same sample was also taken into another study, of T cells in Graves' hyperthyroidism and ophthalmopathy.

This sample comprised peripheral blood mononuclear cells (PBMCs), obtained at new diagnosis, from a patient treated with antithyroid drugs. The origin of the receptors is a woman aged 30 to 39 with Graves disease.

This clonotype has ten or more counts. The V and J genes are TRBV11-2 and TRBJ2-5; TRBD1 aligns across 12 bases. This CDR3 contains 15 residues. Germline V gives CDR1 SGHAT, CDR2 FQNNGV. V shed 4 bases, J shed 5 bases, and the junction held 5 bases outside the gene matches. DNA of the CDR3: TGTGCCAGCAGCTCCGGGACAGGGGGCATGGAGACCCAGTACTTC. It yields the protein CASSSGTGGMETQYF.

This clonotype was recorded many times. This sequence joins TRBV12-3 or TRBV12-4 and TRBJ2-1; 9 positions match TRBD1. With V trimmed by 5 bases and J by 7 bases, 9 bases remained unmatched. The CDR3 has 15 residues. The CDR3, as DNA: TGTGCCAGCAGTCCCTCACAGGGGGCGCAAAATGAGCAGTTCTTC. Protein: CASSPSQGAQNEQFF.

Comments on this clonotype: It may be a read error: a sequence one base away is much more abundant. This chain's CDR3 is CATRNRAMYTEAFF. The CDR3 bases are TGTGCCACCAGGAACAGGGCAATGTACACTGAAGCTTTCTTT. The rearrangement uses TRBV15 and TRBJ1-1; the D gene is possibly TRBD1 (6 bases). The CDR3 is 14 amino acids. Trimming left V 6 bases short and J 3 bases short, with 14 bases between. CDR1 LNHNV and CDR2 YYDKDF come from the germline V gene (reference sequence).

This clonotype was counted at least ten times. This chain connects TRBV27 to TRBJ2-3, with 7 bases aligning to TRBD2. There are 16 residues in the CDR3. Germline CDR1 MNHEY, CDR2 SMNVEV (reference sequence). With 2 bases clipped from V and 6 bases from J, the junction kept 11 bases outside the gene matches. CDR3 amino acids: CASSLGVGGPSDTQYF. The CDR3 nucleotides are TGTGCCAGCAGTTTAGGTGTGGGAGGGCCTTCCGATACGCAGTATTTT.

The chain combines TRBV20-1 with TRBJ2-7, with 7 nucleotides matching TRBD1. Germline V gene data show CDR1 as DFQATT and CDR2 as SNEGSKA (reference sequence). This CDR3 is 13 amino acids long. J lost 1 base, V lost 5 bases, and 5 bases had no gene match. The chain's CDR3 is CSASGTESYEQYF. The CDR3 DNA is TGCAGTGCTTCCGGGACAGAATCCTACGAGCAGTACTTC.

On this clonotype itself: Mismatch with germline at one junction end may stem from a read error. The CDR3, as DNA: TGTGCCAGTAGCCTCTCCGGGACAGGTTTATTCACCGGGGGGCTGTTTTTT. Its protein is CASSLSGTGLFTGGLFF. The rearrangement links TRBV19 to TRBJ2-2; TRBD1 aligns across 8 bases. This CDR3 contains 17 residues. Germline V gene data show CDR1 as LNHDA and CDR2 as SQIVND (reference sequence). The full variable domain, with the rest looked up from reference TRBV19 and TRBJ2-2, is DGGITQSPKYLFRKEGQNVTLSCEQNLNHDAMYWYRQDPGQGLRLIYYSQIVNDFQKGDIAEGYSVSREKKESFPLTVTSAQKNPTAFYLCASSLSGTGLFTGGLFFGEGSRLTVL.

The CDR3 protein is CSVSVRRGTEAFF. The CDR3 bases are TGCAGCGTTAGTGTCCGGAGGGGCACTGAAGCTTTCTTT. The chain is built from TRBV29-1 and TRBJ1-1, with TRBD1 as a possible D gene (5 bases). This CDR3 has 13 amino acids. CDR1 is SQVTM, CDR2 ANQGSEA, per germline. Trimming took off 5 bases at V and 4 bases at J, with 14 bases between the two ends.

The sample holds many counts of this clonotype. The rearrangement uses TRBV29-1 and TRBJ1-2; unclear D gene. V lost 3 bases, J lost 5 bases, and 13 bases lay in between. The V gene's germline CDR1 is SQVTM and CDR2 ANQGSEA. This CDR3 comprises 13 residues. CDR3 DNA: TGCAGCGTTGATGAGGTGAAGTGGTATGGCTACACCTTC. This gives the protein CSVDEVKWYGYTF.

This clonotype was counted ten times or more. The V call is TRBV20-1, the J call TRBJ2-7, with no clear D. This CDR3 comprises 12 residues. Germline V lookup: CDR1 DFQATT, CDR2 SNEGSKA (reference sequence). With 2 bases removed from V and 1 base from J, the gap between germline ends came to 6 bases. CDR3 in DNA: TGCAGTGCTAGACGCGCTTCCTACGAGCAGTACTTC. Its protein product is CSARRASYEQYF.

Ten or more counts support this clonotype. The chain carries TRBV20-1 and TRBJ2-3, with D perhaps matching TRBD1 (6 bases). CDR1 is DFQATT and CDR2 is SNEGSKA in the germline V gene (reference sequence). The V end lost 3 bases, the J end lost 4 bases, and 17 bases lay between the germline ends. This CDR3 region has 15 residues. The CDR3 DNA reads TGCAGTGCTAGCGAGCAGGGGCATCTGGCAGATACGCAGTATTTT. Translating it yields CSASEQGHLADTQYF.

This clonotype appeared many times. V gene TRBV20-1 combines with J gene TRBJ2-5; D possibly corresponds to TRBD2 (5 bases). CDR1 is DFQATT and CDR2 is SNEGSKA in the germline V gene (reference sequence). The V and J ends lost 6 bases and 3 bases respectively, with 17 bases between them. CDR3 size: 14 residues. The CDR3 spells CSADLEVLKETQYF. CDR3 nucleotides: TGCAGTGCCGATTTGGAGGTACTGAAAGAGACCCAGTACTTC.

This clonotype has ten or more counts. This chain uses TRBV2 with TRBJ2-7; TRBD1 matches at 9 bases. The CDR3 has 14 residues. The V segment lost 7 bases and the J segment 4 bases; nucleotides outside the gene matches: 8. CDR1 and CDR2 (germline): SNHLY, FYNNEI. The CDR3 here is CASNAQGARYEQYF. The CDR3, as DNA: TGTGCCAGCAACGCACAGGGGGCGCGGTACGAGCAGTACTTC.

This clonotype has only a few counts. This chain uses TRBV9 with TRBJ2-7; TRBD2 matches at 9 bases. The CDR3 is made up of 15 amino acids. Germline lookup yields CDR1 SGDLS and CDR2 YYNGEE. Trimming removed 0 bases from V and 2 bases from J; junction bases left unmatched: 3. The CDR3, as DNA: TGTGCCAGCAGCGTAGAAGCTAGCGGGACCTACGAGCAGTACTTC. Encoded protein: CASSVEASGTYEQYF. Variable domain in full (rest from reference TRBV9 and TRBJ2-7): DSGVTQTPKHLITATGQRVTLRCSPRSGDLSVYWYQQSLDQGLQFLIQYYNGEERAKGNILERFSAQQFPDLHSELNLSSLELGDSALYFCASSVEASGTYEQYFGPGTRLTVT.

The chain employs TRBV4-1 and TRBJ1-1; D might be TRBD1 (5 bases). The CDR3 runs to 12 residues. CDR1 MGHRA and CDR2 YSYEKL come from the germline V gene. Trimming removed 8 bases from V and 4 bases from J, with 11 bases in between. The CDR3: CASRGGTTEAFF. The CDR3 nucleotides read TGCGCCAGCCGGGGGGGTACCACTGAAGCTTTCTTT.

This chain links TRBV6-5 with TRBJ1-3; D ambiguous. This CDR3 has 15 residues. Germline CDR1 and CDR2: MNHEY and SVGAGI. V was shortened by 2 bases and J by 0 bases, with 8 bases between the two germline ends. The CDR3: CASSYTQSSGNTIYF. DNA of the CDR3: TGTGCCAGCAGTTACACACAGAGCTCTGGAAACACCATATATTTT.

This clonotype was counted between two and nine times. The chain joins TRBV15 to TRBJ2-2; D remains ambiguous. The CDR3 totals 13 residues. Trimming removed 4 bases at V and 4 bases at J, with 7 bases between. Germline V gives CDR1 LNHNV, CDR2 YYDKDF (reference sequence). The CDR3 here is CATSKEGTGELFF. DNA of the CDR3: TGTGCCACCAGCAAGGAAGGCACCGGGGAGCTGTTTTTT. Supplemented by reference TRBV15 and TRBJ2-2, the full variable domain reads DAMVIQNPRYQVTQFGKPVTLSCSQTLNHNVMYWYQQKSSQAPKLLFHYYDKDFNNEADTPDNFQSRRPNTSFCFLDIRSPGLGDTAMYLCATSKEGTGELFFGEGSRLTVL.

This clonotype was detected only a few times. This may stem from a read error, because a much larger clone lies one nucleotide away. V usage is TRBV28 and J usage is TRBJ2-7, with D perhaps matching TRBD1 (5 bases). Germline loops: CDR1 MDHEN, CDR2 SYDVKM. The CDR3 covers 16 residues. The CDR3 loop reads CASSLETTDTSYKQYF. For the CDR3, the DNA is TGTGCCAGCAGTTTGGAAACGACAGACACCTCCTACAAGCAGTACTTC.

This clonotype came up a few times. The V call is TRBV4-1, the J call TRBJ2-3; perhaps TRBD2 as D (5 bases). V lost 0 bases and J 7 bases, leaving 17 bases between the germline ends. CDR1 MGHRA and CDR2 YSYEKL come from the germline V gene. The CDR3 runs 16 residues. The CDR3 DNA follows: TGCGCCAGCAGCCAAGAGGTAGCGCGGGCGTCGAATACGCAGTATTTT. Protein: CASSQEVARASNTQYF.